This T cell receptor (beta chain) was retrieved from a study of graft-versus-host responses after intestinal transplantation. Study in general: All recipients were given anti-thymocyte globulin induction, and tacrolimus and steroids were then administered for roughly three years.

Overall study findings and caveats: GvH clones surfaced in recipient marrow, some emerging earlier in ileum or blood. Researchers found peak circulating GvH clone levels linked to early post-transplant HvG declines. The study found high graft-versus-host to host-versus-graft clonal ratios in allografts of patients with graft-donor T cell macrochimerism.

Profiled with immunoSEQ multiplex PCR; TCRdb holds only in-frame clones, not every one. The profile covers approximately 94,000 clones, with 87% appearing a single time and about 0.95% taken by the ten largest. A note on this clone: The antigen is not known.

Germline V gives CDR1 SGHAT, CDR2 FQNNGV. Trimming took off 4 bases at V and 0 bases at J, with 11 bases between the two ends. This CDR3 contains 15 residues. The sample consisted of unstimulated CD4+ T cells sorted from spleen or lymph node cells, taken before transplant. The clonotype comes from a human donor who was the organ donor for an intestinal transplant. The J gene is TRBJ2-3, the V gene TRBV11-2; D may be TRBD1 or TRBD2 (5 bases each). CDR3 sequence (DNA): TGTGCCAGCAGCTCGGGGACCACCAGCACAGATACGCAGTATTTT. It translates to CASSSGTTSTDTQYF.